The TCR beta chain described here comes from a study of T cell changes during pregnancy in multiple sclerosis. Sequencing used immunoSEQ multiplex PCR; TCRdb keeps in-frame clones, though not all of them. This sample has about 79,000 clones, with over 80% found just once. Germline assignment: CDR1 SGHNT and CDR2 YENEEA. The CDR3 covers 14 residues. Trimming removed 6 bases from V and 7 bases from J; junction bases left unmatched: 6. The sequence was collected from a female donor with multiple sclerosis, enrolled in a pregnancy study. This specimen was CD4+ T cells from peripheral blood mononuclear cells, taken in the second trimester of pregnancy. V and J are TRBV11-3 and TRBJ2-4; 10 positions match TRBD1. DNA for the CDR3: TGTGCCAGCAGTAAGACAGGGGGCAAGAACATTCAGTACTTC. As protein: CASSKTGGKNIQYF.